This record looks at one TCR beta chain sequence and its context. Its antigen is not known. The libraries were made with immunoSEQ v3. Here immunoSEQ multiplex PCR was the method, and the copy in TCRdb shows in-frame clones only, minus some. This sample has under 15,000 clones; over 70% occur once, and the top ten carry about 9.5%. The entry originates in a study of TIL therapy for anti-PD-1-resistant metastatic lung cancer. On the study more broadly: Most patients had lung adenocarcinoma. Study-wide results and caveats: Patients were highly selected, enriched for treatment-naive, never-smoker and oncogene-addicted cases.

Stated time point: pre-treatment sample, taken before nivolumab and TIL therapy. This CDR3 has 15 amino acids. Germline CDR1 is SGHDT and CDR2 is YYEEEE. With 4 bases clipped from V and 2 bases from J, the junction kept 7 bases outside the gene matches. The rearrangement links TRBV5-6 to TRBJ2-3, with 7 bases fitting TRBD2. The input for sequencing was blood, taken at baseline. This receptor was identified in a person aged 30 to 80 with non-small cell lung cancer. The CDR3 loop is CASSLVKRDTDTQYF. Here the CDR3 DNA reads TGTGCCAGCAGCCTCGTCAAGCGGGACACAGATACGCAGTATTTT.